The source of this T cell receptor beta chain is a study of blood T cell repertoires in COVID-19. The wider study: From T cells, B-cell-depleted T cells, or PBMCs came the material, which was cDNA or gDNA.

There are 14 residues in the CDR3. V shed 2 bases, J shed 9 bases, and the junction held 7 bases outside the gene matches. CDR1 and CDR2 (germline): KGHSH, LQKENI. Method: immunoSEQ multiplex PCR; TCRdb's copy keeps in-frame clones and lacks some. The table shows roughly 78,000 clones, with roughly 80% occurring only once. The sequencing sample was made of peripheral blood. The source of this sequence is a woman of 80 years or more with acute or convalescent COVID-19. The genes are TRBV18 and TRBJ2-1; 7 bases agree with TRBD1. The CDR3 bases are TGTGCCAGCTCACCATCGGGACAGCTAGCTGAGCAGTTCTTC. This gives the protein CASSPSGQLAEQFF.